This T cell receptor (beta chain) was sequenced during a study of T cell responses to AZD1222 COVID-19 vaccine. The CDR3 consists of 14 residues. Germline V gene data show CDR1 as SEHNR and CDR2 as FQNEAQ (reference sequence). Trimming stripped 6 bases from V and 4 bases from J, with 13 bases between. Notes on the study in general: Clonal diversity may have been underestimated, and the donors were mostly white British, with more females than males.

About this clone itself: The antigen remains unidentified.

Sequenced by immunoSEQ multiplex PCR; TCRdb stores in-frame clones only, minus some. The table has 190,000 or so clones, 80% to 95% seen once. This receptor was identified in an adult who received the AZD1222 COVID-19 vaccine. V gene TRBV7-9 combines with J gene TRBJ2-1, with D perhaps TRBD2 (6 bases). This sample comprised peripheral blood, obtained 28 days after the second AZD1222 dose. CDR3 sequence reads: CASSHRAGYNEQFF. The DNA of the CDR3 is TGTGCCAGCAGTCATCGCGCGGGGTACAATGAGCAGTTCTTC.